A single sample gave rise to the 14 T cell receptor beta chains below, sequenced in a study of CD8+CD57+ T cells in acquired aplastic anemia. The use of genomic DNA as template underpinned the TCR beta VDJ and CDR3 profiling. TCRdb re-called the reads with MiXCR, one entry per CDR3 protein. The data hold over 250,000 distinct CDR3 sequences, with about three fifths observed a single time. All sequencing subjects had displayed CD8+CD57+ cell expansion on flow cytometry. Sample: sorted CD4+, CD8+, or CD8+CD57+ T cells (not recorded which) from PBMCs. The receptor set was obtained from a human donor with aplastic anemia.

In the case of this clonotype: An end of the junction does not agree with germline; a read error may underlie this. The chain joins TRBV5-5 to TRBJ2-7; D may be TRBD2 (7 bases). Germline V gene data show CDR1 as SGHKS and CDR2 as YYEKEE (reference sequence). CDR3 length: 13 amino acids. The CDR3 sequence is CASTLRGGGEQYF. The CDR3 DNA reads TGTGCCAGCACCTTGAGGGGAGGGGGCGAGCAGTACTTC. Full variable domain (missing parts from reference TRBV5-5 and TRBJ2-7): DAGVTQSPTHLIKTRGQQVTLRCSPISGHKSVSWYQQVLGQGPQFIFQYYEKEERGRGNFPDRFSARQFPNYSSELNVNALLLGDSALYLCASTLRGGGEQYFGPGTRLTVT.

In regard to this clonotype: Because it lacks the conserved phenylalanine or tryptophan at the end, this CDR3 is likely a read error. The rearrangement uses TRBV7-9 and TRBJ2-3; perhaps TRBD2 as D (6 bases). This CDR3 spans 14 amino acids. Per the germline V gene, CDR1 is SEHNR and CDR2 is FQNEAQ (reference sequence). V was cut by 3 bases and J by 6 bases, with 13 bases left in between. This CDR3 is CASSLGGLADTQYS. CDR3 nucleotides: TGTGCCAGCAGCTTGGGGGGATTGGCGGATACGCAGTATTCT.

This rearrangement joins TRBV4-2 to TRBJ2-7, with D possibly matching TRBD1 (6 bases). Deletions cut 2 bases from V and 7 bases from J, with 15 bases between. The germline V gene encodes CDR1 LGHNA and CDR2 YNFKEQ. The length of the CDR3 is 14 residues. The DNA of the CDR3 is TGTGCCAGCAGCCAAAGCTTACCAGGGGAGGAGCAGTACTTC. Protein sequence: CASSQSLPGEEQYF.

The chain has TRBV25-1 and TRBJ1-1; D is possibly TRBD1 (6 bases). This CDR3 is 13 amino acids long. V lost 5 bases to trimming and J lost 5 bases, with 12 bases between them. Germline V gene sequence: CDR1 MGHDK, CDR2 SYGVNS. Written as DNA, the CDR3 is TGTGCCAGCAGTTATTTGCAGGGGACTGAAGCTTTCTTT. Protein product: CASSYLQGTEAFF. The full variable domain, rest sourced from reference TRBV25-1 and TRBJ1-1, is EADIYQTPRYLVIGTGKKITLECSQTMGHDKMYWYQQDPGMELHLIHYSYGVNSTEKGDLSSESTVSRIRTEHFPLTLESARPSHTSQYLCASSYLQGTEAFFGQGTRLTVV.

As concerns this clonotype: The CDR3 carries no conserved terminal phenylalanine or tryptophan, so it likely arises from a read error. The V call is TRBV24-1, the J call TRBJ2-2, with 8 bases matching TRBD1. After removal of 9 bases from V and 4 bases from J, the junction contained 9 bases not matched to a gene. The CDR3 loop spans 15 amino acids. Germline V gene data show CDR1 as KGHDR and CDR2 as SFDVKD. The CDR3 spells CATGRTGPFTGELFL. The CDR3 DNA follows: TGTGCCACCGGGAGGACAGGGCCTTTCACCGGGGAGCTGTTTCTT.

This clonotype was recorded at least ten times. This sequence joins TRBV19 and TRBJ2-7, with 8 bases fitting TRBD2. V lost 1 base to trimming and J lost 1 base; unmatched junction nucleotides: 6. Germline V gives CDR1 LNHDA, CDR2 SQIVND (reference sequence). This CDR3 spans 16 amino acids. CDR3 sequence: CASSIGGLAGSYEQYF. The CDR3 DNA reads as TGTGCCAGTAGTATAGGCGGCCTAGCGGGTTCCTACGAGCAGTACTTC.

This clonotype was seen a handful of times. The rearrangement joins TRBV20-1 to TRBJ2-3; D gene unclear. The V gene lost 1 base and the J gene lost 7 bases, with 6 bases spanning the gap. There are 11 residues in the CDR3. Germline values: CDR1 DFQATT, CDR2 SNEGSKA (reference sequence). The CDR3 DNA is TGCAGTGCTAGAGTCCACCATACGCAGTATTTT. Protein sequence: CSARVHHTQYF.

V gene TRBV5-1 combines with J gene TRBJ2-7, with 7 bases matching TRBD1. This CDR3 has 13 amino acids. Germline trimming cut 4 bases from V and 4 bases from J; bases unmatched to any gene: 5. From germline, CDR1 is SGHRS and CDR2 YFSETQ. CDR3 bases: TGCGCCAGCAGCATTAACAGGGGTTACGAGCAGTACTTC. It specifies CASSINRGYEQYF.

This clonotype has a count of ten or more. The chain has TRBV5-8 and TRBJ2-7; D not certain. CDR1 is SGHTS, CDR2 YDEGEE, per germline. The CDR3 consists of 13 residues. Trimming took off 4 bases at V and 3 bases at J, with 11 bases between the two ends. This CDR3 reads CASSAEWGYEQYF. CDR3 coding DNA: TGTGCCAGCAGCGCGGAGTGGGGCTACGAGCAGTACTTC.

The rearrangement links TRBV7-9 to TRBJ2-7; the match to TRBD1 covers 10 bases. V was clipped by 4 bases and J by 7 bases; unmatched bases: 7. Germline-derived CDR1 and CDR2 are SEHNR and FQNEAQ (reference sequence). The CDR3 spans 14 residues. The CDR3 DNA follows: TGTGCCAGCAGCTCCCGGGACAGGGGACTTGAGCAGTACTTC. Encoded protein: CASSSRDRGLEQYF.

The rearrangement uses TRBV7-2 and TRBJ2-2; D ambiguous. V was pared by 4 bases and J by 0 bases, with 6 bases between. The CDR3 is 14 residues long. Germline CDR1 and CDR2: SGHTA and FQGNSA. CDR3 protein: CASSSAANTGELFF. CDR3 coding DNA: TGTGCCAGCAGCTCGGCCGCGAACACCGGGGAGCTGTTTTTT.

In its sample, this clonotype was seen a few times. This CDR3 is CASRASPQIRPNTEAFF. CDR3 coding DNA: TGTGCCAGCAGGGCGTCCCCTCAAATTCGGCCGAACACTGAAGCTTTCTTT. This chain links TRBV27 with TRBJ1-1; D gene unclear. Germline lookup yields CDR1 MNHEY and CDR2 SMNVEV (reference sequence). This CDR3 has 17 residues. Deletions cut 6 bases from V and 1 base from J, with 21 bases between.

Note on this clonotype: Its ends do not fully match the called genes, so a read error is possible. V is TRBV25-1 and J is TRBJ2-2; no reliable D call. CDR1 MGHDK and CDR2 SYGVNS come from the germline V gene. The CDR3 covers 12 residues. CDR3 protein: CATSRATGELFF. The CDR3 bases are TGTGCCACCAGTCGGGCCACCGGGGAGCTGTTTTTT. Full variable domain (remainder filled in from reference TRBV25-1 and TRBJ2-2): EADIYQTPRYLVIGTGKKITLECSQTMGHDKMYWYQQDPGMELHLIHYSYGVNSTEKGDLSSESTVSRIRTEHFPLTLESARPSHTSQYLCATSRATGELFFGEGSRLTVL.

CDR3 in amino acids: CASQRGGTSTDTQYF. CDR3 bases: TGTGCCTCCCAGCGCGGCGGGACTAGCACAGATACGCAGTATTTT. V is TRBV3-1 and J is TRBJ2-3, with a possible D match to TRBD2 (6 bases). The CDR3 extends over 15 amino acids. Deletions cut 11 bases from V and 0 bases from J, with 18 bases between. Per the germline V gene, CDR1 is LGHDT and CDR2 is YNNKEL (reference sequence).